Shown below are 31 T cell receptor beta chains from a single sample sequenced in a study of blood T cell repertoires in COVID-19. TCRdb's copy holds only in-frame clones and misses some; the assay was immunoSEQ multiplex PCR. Among a few hundred thousand clones listed, 75% to 90% were seen once. Specimen: PBMCs or T cells enriched from blood (not recorded which). Source of these receptors: a woman in her 40s who had recovered from COVID-19.

V and J are TRBV27 and TRBJ2-7; TRBD2 matches at 15 bases. This CDR3 has 15 amino acids. Germline assignment: CDR1 MNHEY and CDR2 SMNVEV (reference sequence). Trimming cost V 2 bases and J 4 bases; bases outside gene matches: 0. CDR3 amino acids: CASSLGTSGRYEQYF. Here the CDR3 DNA reads TGTGCCAGCAGTTTAGGGACTAGCGGGAGGTACGAGCAGTACTTC.

The gene calls are TRBV19 and TRBJ1-5; the match to TRBD1 covers 10 bases. The V gene end was trimmed by 6 bases and the J gene end by 4 bases; junction bases not matched to a gene: 3. Germline-derived CDR1 and CDR2 are LNHDA and SQIVND (reference sequence). The CDR3 covers 14 residues. For the CDR3, the DNA is TGTGCCAGTAGGGGGACAGGGGTAAATCAGCCCCAGCATTTT. Its translation is CASRGTGVNQPQHF.

The rearrangement joins TRBV7-9 to TRBJ2-5, with 7 bases identical to TRBD2. The CDR3 covers 14 residues. Losses at the gene ends were 3 bases for V and 5 bases for J; bases not matched to a gene: 6. The germline CDR1 and CDR2 sequences are SEHNR and FQNEAQ (reference sequence). CDR3 sequence: CASSLGGFLETQYF. As DNA, the CDR3 is TGTGCCAGCAGCTTGGGAGGGTTCTTGGAGACCCAGTACTTC.

This rearrangement joins TRBV6-2 or TRBV6-3 to TRBJ2-5; no firm D call. Germline V gives CDR1 MNHEY, CDR2 SVGEGT. The CDR3 is 15 residues long. V dropped 2 bases and J dropped 2 bases, with 12 bases sitting between them. This chain's CDR3 is CASSYVQIPQETQYF. DNA for the CDR3: TGTGCCAGCAGTTACGTTCAGATCCCGCAAGAGACCCAGTACTTC.

J is TRBJ2-5 and V is TRBV7-2; D might be TRBD2 (5 bases). The CDR3 totals 13 residues. V lost 4 bases and J 3 bases, leaving 9 bases between the germline ends. Germline CDR1 reads SGHTA; CDR2 reads FQGNSA. The CDR3 reads CASSWVGEETQYF. DNA of the CDR3: TGTGCCAGCAGCTGGGTCGGGGAAGAGACCCAGTACTTC.

CDR3 in DNA: TGTGCCAGCAGCTCCCCTCAGGGCCATGGGAATCAGCCCCAGCATTTT. It translates to CASSSPQGHGNQPQHF. The chain has TRBV7-9 and TRBJ1-5; D is possibly TRBD1 (5 bases). The CDR3 covers 16 residues. CDR1 and CDR2 from the germline V gene are SEHNR and FQNEAQ (reference sequence). V was trimmed by 4 bases and J by 4 bases, leaving 17 bases between them.

The chain links TRBV7-2 to TRBJ1-2; 9 positions match TRBD1. The length of the CDR3 is 15 residues. In germline, CDR1 is SGHTA, CDR2 FQGNSA. The J segment lost 4 bases and the V segment lost 5 bases, leaving 8 bases of the junction unmatched. For the CDR3, the DNA is TGTGCCAGCAGCCGGAGGACAGGGGACGTCTATGGCTACACCTTC. The encoded protein is CASSRRTGDVYGYTF.

This clone was picked up one time. V is TRBV7-3 and J is TRBJ2-1; tentative D call: TRBD2 (6 bases). The CDR3 loop spans 14 amino acids. V was cut by 1 base and J by 5 bases, with 9 bases left in between. Looked up from germline, CDR1 is SGHTA and CDR2 is FQGTGA. The CDR3: CASSLMGGHNEQFF. Here the CDR3 DNA reads TGTGCCAGCAGCTTAATGGGAGGACACAATGAGCAGTTCTTC.

The chain links TRBV7-6 to TRBJ2-1, with 8 bases lining up with TRBD1. Germline CDR1 is SGHVS and CDR2 is FNYEAQ. After removal of 2 bases from V and 5 bases from J, the junction contained 5 bases not matched to a gene. This CDR3 spans 15 amino acids. CDR3 DNA: TGTGCCAGCAGCTTATCCAGGGGGCAGGACAATGAGCAGTTCTTC. Encoded protein: CASSLSRGQDNEQFF.

This clone was seen only once. The rearrangement joins TRBV21-1 to TRBJ2-7; the table gives TRBD2 as D, unverified against the DNA. TRBV21-1 is a pseudogene segment. This CDR3 comprises 14 residues. CDR3 region: CASSSISPPYEQYF. DNA for the CDR3: TGTGCCAGCAGCAGCATAAGCCCTCCCTACGAGCAGTACTTC.

CDR3 DNA: TGTGCCAGAGAGGCGACTGACAGGGACATTCAGTACTTC. The encoded protein is CAREATDRDIQYF. The rearrangement joins TRBV6-4 to TRBJ2-4; 7 nucleotides align to TRBD1. The CDR3 totals 13 residues. Germline values: CDR1 MRHNA, CDR2 SNTAGT. The J segment lost 8 bases and the V segment lost 9 bases, leaving 10 bases of the junction unmatched.

This chain joins TRBV15 and TRBJ2-2; 9 bases fit TRBD2. CDR1 and CDR2 (germline): LNHNV, YYDKDF (reference sequence). CDR3 size: 17 residues. The V segment lost 1 base and the J segment 3 bases; nucleotides outside the gene matches: 6. The chain's CDR3 is CATSRALAGTYTGELFF. The CDR3 DNA is TGTGCCACCAGCAGAGCCCTAGCGGGGACTTACACCGGGGAGCTGTTTTTT.

The V gene is TRBV5-1, the J gene TRBJ1-2; tentatively, D is TRBD1 (6 bases). The CDR3 totals 14 residues. Germline V gene data show CDR1 as SGHRS and CDR2 as YFSETQ. Between the trimmed V and J ends, which lost 4 bases and 5 bases, there was a span of 15 bases. CDR3 sequence: CASSPGTLDYGYTF. In DNA form, the CDR3 reads TGCGCCAGCAGCCCCGGGACACTTGATTATGGCTACACCTTC.

The gene calls are TRBV25-1 and TRBJ2-1; 7 bases match TRBD1. This CDR3 is 15 amino acids long. Germline V gene data show CDR1 as MGHDK and CDR2 as SYGVNS. The V gene end was trimmed by 7 bases and the J gene end by 5 bases; junction bases not matched to a gene: 11. CDR3 nucleotides: TGTGCCAGCAACCCCCCCAAAGGGGGCAACAATGAGCAGTTCTTC. Translated, it gives CASNPPKGGNNEQFF.

The chain joins TRBV9 to TRBJ2-1, with 13 bases identical to TRBD2. The ends lost 4 bases at V and 7 bases at J; junction bases unmatched: 5. Germline V lookup: CDR1 SGDLS, CDR2 YYNGEE. The CDR3 loop spans 15 amino acids. This CDR3 is CASSTAGLAGNEQFF. CDR3 DNA sequence: TGTGCCAGCAGCACCGCGGGACTAGCGGGAAATGAGCAGTTCTTC.

This chain uses TRBV29-1 with TRBJ2-2; perhaps TRBD1 as D (7 bases). V lost 7 bases to trimming and J lost 4 bases, with 10 bases between them. The CDR3 is made up of 12 amino acids. Looked up from germline, CDR1 is SQVTM and CDR2 is ANQGSEA. The CDR3 coding sequence is TGCAGCGGTCAGGGGGGCACCGGGGAGCTGTTTTTT. Protein product: CSGQGGTGELFF.

The chain is built from TRBV9 and TRBJ2-1, with a weak D call TRBD2 (6 bases). Germline values: CDR1 SGDLS, CDR2 YYNGEE. This CDR3 has 15 amino acids. The V end lost 1 base, the J end lost 8 bases, and 16 bases lay between the germline ends. This CDR3 reads CASSVWASESDEQFF. CDR3 coding DNA: TGTGCCAGCAGCGTATGGGCTAGCGAATCGGATGAGCAGTTCTTC. Filled out from reference TRBV9 and TRBJ2-1, the complete variable domain reads DSGVTQTPKHLITATGQRVTLRCSPRSGDLSVYWYQQSLDQGLQFLIQYYNGEERAKGNILERFSAQQFPDLHSELNLSSLELGDSALYFCASSVWASESDEQFFGPGTRLTVL.

For the CDR3, the DNA is TGTGCCAGCAGCTTAGACGGGAGCCTACTATGGGAGACCCAGTACTTC. Encoded protein: CASSLDGSLLWETQYF. The chain has TRBV7-8 and TRBJ2-5; D perhaps matches TRBD2 (6 bases). CDR3 length equals 16 residues. The germline V gene encodes CDR1 SGHVS and CDR2 FQNEAQ. V was cut by 1 base and J by 5 bases, with 17 bases left in between.

The rearrangement uses TRBV4-3 and TRBJ2-2; D gene ambiguous. The CDR3 totals 11 residues. Germline loops: CDR1 LGHNA, CDR2 YSLEER. Trimming left V 11 bases short and J 0 bases short, with 4 bases between. CDR3 in amino acids: CASANTGELFF. The CDR3 region has the DNA TGCGCCTCGGCGAACACCGGGGAGCTGTTTTTT.

The V call is TRBV7-3, the J call TRBJ2-1; 11 bases agree with TRBD2. V lost 3 bases, J lost 8 bases, and 3 bases stayed unmatched. Germline CDR1 is SGHTA and CDR2 is FQGTGA. This CDR3 is built from 14 residues. The CDR3 coding sequence is TGTGCCAGCAGCTTTAGCGGGAGGGCCGATGAGCAGTTCTTC. Translation gives CASSFSGRADEQFF.

The chain recombines TRBV28 with TRBJ1-6; possibly TRBD1 for D (5 bases). V was shortened by 6 bases and J by 6 bases, with 12 bases between the two germline ends. The CDR3 runs to 14 residues. CDR1 and CDR2 (germline): MDHEN, SYDVKM. The CDR3, as DNA: TGTGCCAGCAGGGGGCAGGGAAGTAATTCACCCCTCCACTTT. It specifies CASRGQGSNSPLHF.

This chain links TRBV6-4 with TRBJ1-5, with D possibly being TRBD1 (5 bases). The CDR3 contains 13 residues. V dropped 5 bases and J dropped 6 bases, with 11 bases sitting between them. The V gene's germline CDR1 is MRHNA and CDR2 SNTAGT. In DNA form, the CDR3 reads TGTGCCAGCAGTCAGGGTTCGGGTCAGCCCCAGCATTTT. Translated, it gives CASSQGSGQPQHF.

J is TRBJ2-1 and V is TRBV3-1 (or the pseudogene TRBV3-2), with TRBD1 matching over 7 bases. This CDR3 spans 14 amino acids. Trimming at V came to 4 bases and at J to 5 bases, leaving 5 bases not matched to a gene. CDR1 is LGHDT, CDR2 YNNKEL, per germline (reference sequence). CDR3 DNA: TGTGCCAGCAGCCGACGGACAGGAGACAATGAGCAGTTCTTC. Translation: CASSRRTGDNEQFF.

V is TRBV4-3 and J is TRBJ2-3; 8 bases are shared with TRBD2. The junction had 10 bases not matched to a gene; V was cut back by 0 bases and J by 5 bases. The CDR3 is made up of 17 amino acids. Germline V gene sequence: CDR1 LGHNA, CDR2 YSLEER. The CDR3 DNA sequence: TGCGCCAGCAGCCAAGATCCTCCAGCGGGAGCACTAGATACGCAGTATTTT. Its protein product is CASSQDPPAGALDTQYF.

This chain connects TRBV6-5 to TRBJ2-3, with 9 bases aligning to TRBD2. This CDR3 is 14 amino acids long. With 7 bases clipped from V and 2 bases from J, the junction kept 4 bases outside the gene matches. Germline assignment: CDR1 MNHEY and CDR2 SVGAGI. The CDR3 nucleotides are TGTGCCAGCACGCGGGGGGGGGTCACAGATACGCAGTATTTT. It translates to CASTRGGVTDTQYF.

This clone was recorded only once. The chain couples TRBV9 to TRBJ1-6; 7 bases map to TRBD1. The CDR3 runs 15 residues. V was pared by 4 bases and J by 6 bases, with 7 bases of the junction left unmatched. Germline assignment: CDR1 SGDLS and CDR2 YYNGEE. For the CDR3, the DNA is TGTGCCAGCAGCCCCCTGGGACAGCTTAATTCACCCCTCCACTTT. Translated, it gives CASSPLGQLNSPLHF.

The rearrangement uses TRBV12-3 or TRBV12-4 and TRBJ2-7; TRBD2 matches at 8 bases. The CDR3 extends over 13 amino acids. V lost 7 bases, J lost 5 bases, and 7 bases stayed unmatched. In DNA, the CDR3 is TGTGCCAGCACCCTCCTCGGGGGGGACGAGCAGTACTTC. Its translation is CASTLLGGDEQYF.

The rearrangement uses TRBV7-3 and TRBJ2-6; D call uncertain. This CDR3 is built from 17 residues. V lost 5 bases to trimming and J lost 0 bases, with 14 bases between them. Per the germline V gene, CDR1 is SGHTA and CDR2 is FQGTGA. This CDR3 reads CASSPKRLSSGANVLTF. The CDR3 bases are TGTGCCAGCAGCCCAAAGCGCCTCAGCTCTGGGGCCAACGTCCTGACTTTC.

The rearrangement joins TRBV5-1 to TRBJ2-3; 8 bases agree with TRBD1. The CDR3 runs to 15 residues. The J segment lost 1 base and the V segment lost 0 bases, leaving 1 base of the junction unmatched. Looked up from germline, CDR1 is SGHRS and CDR2 is YFSETQ. The CDR3 loop is CASSLEGQGTDTQYF. CDR3 DNA: TGCGCCAGCAGCTTGGAGGGACAGGGCACAGATACGCAGTATTTT.

The chain employs TRBV11-3 and TRBJ2-7; 7 bases are a match to TRBD2. The CDR3 is made up of 14 amino acids. V trimming: 5 bases; J trimming: 7 bases; junction bases outside the gene matches: 11. The germline V gene has CDR1 SGHNT and CDR2 YENEEA. DNA of the CDR3: TGTGCCAGCAGCCCTAGGGACTACGACGGGGAGCAGTACTTC. Translation gives CASSPRDYDGEQYF. Based on the CDR3 plus reference TRBV11-3 and TRBJ2-7, the full variable domain is EAGVVQSPRYKIIEKKQPVAFWCNPISGHNTLYWYLQNLGQGPELLIRYENEEAVDDSQLPKDRFSAERLKGVDSTLKIQPAELGDSAVYLCASSPRDYDGEQYFGPGTRLTVT.

The sample holds one count of this clone. V gene TRBV28 combines with J gene TRBJ1-1; unclear D gene. CDR1 is MDHEN, CDR2 SYDVKM, per germline. The V and J ends lost 3 bases and 1 base respectively, with 9 bases between them. This CDR3 region has 14 residues. The CDR3 DNA reads TGTGCCAGCAGTTTCTCAAACAGGAACACTGAAGCTTTCTTT. It yields the protein CASSFSNRNTEAFF.